What follows are 3 T cell receptor beta chains derived from one specimen sequenced in a study of early T cells in non-severe SARS-CoV-2 infection. TCRdb passed the 5' RACE reads through MiXCR, listing each CDR3 protein once. Of 50,000 or so distinct CDR3 sequences detected, around 14% appear once; the ten largest clones hold 10%. Sequencing was done on a sample of whole blood. Receptors originate from an adult who was a healthcare worker with PCR-confirmed SARS-CoV-2 infection or an uninfected control (not recorded which).

This clonotype was counted only a few times. The chain uses TRBV7-6 and TRBJ1-2, with TRBD1 identical over 7 bases. Unmatched junction bases numbered 1, after V lost 0 bases and J lost 6 bases. The CDR3 extends over 13 amino acids. The germline V gene encodes CDR1 SGHVS and CDR2 FNYEAQ. In nucleotides, the CDR3 is TGTGCCAGCAGCTTAGCAGGGGGCGATGGCTACACCTTC. Its protein product is CASSLAGGDGYTF.

This clonotype was counted at least ten times. This chain uses TRBV20-1 with TRBJ1-2; a possible D gene is TRBD1 (5 bases). The CDR3 has 13 amino acids. V was pared by 6 bases and J by 4 bases, with 15 bases between. Germline CDR1 reads DFQATT; CDR2 reads SNEGSKA (reference sequence). The CDR3: CSAHRDGVYGYTF. CDR3 coding DNA: TGCAGTGCGCACCGGGACGGAGTCTATGGCTACACCTTC.

This chain uses TRBV28 with TRBJ2-7; weak D call: TRBD1 (6 bases). The CDR3 has 13 residues. Germline V lookup: CDR1 MDHEN, CDR2 SYDVKM. V gave up 2 bases and J gave up 3 bases, with 8 bases separating them. CDR3 protein: CASSLGQFYEQYF. CDR3 sequence (DNA): TGTGCCAGCAGTTTAGGACAGTTCTACGAGCAGTACTTC.